What follows describes a single TCR beta chain. Its antigen is as yet unknown. The data are from a study of Ad26.COV2.S vaccination and SARS-CoV-2 variants. The wider study: Ad26.COV2.S, an intramuscular injection, was given once or twice 56 days apart.

Points from the study as a whole: Breadth, reportedly substantial, characterized the spike-specific CD8+ and CD4+ T cell responses after vaccination. Placebo recipients trailed vaccine recipients in spike-specific TCR breadth.

The germline gives CDR1 SGHTA, CDR2 FQGNSA. V was pared by 5 bases and J by 3 bases, with 6 bases of the junction left unmatched. The CDR3 has 15 residues. Libraries were prepared by immunoSEQ multiplex PCR; TCRdb keeps only in-frame clonotypes and omits some of them. The profile shows 500,000 or so clones, around 85% of them singletons. Treatment denoted: roughly 18 received Ad26.COV2.S at low or high dose, single or two shots; about 5 received placebo; per-sample allocation not given. The study sampled participants on day 63 after the first vaccine or placebo injection. SARS-CoV-2 spike from the Wuhan strain was encoded by the vaccine, an Ad26 vector.

This material consisted of peripheral blood, taken in a trial of Ad26.COV2.S vaccine versus placebo. J is TRBJ2-3 and V is TRBV7-2; 9 positions agree with TRBD2. This TCR came from a person aged 18-65 years who received the Ad26.COV2.S COVID-19 vaccine or a placebo. CDR3 DNA sequence: TGTGCCAGCAGCCTTAGCGGGAGTGGGACAGATACGCAGTATTTT. Its translation: CASSLSGSGTDTQYF. The complete variable domain, with remaining parts taken from reference TRBV7-2 and TRBJ2-3, reads GAGVSQSPSNKVTEKGKDVELRCDPISGHTALYWYRQSLGQGLEFLIYFQGNSAPDKSGLPSDRFSAERTGGSVSTLTIQRTQQEDSAVYLCASSLSGSGTDTQYFGPGTRLTVL.